This is a list of T cell receptor beta chains from one sample in a study of blood T cell repertoires in COVID-19. The protocol was immunoSEQ multiplex PCR, while the TCRdb copy is restricted to in-frame clones and leaves out a portion. The sample lists about 250,000 clones, 85% to 95% occurring once. The sample comprised peripheral blood. The receptors come from a man aged 25 to 45 with COVID-19, enrolled during active disease. Both conserved end residues are part of each CDR3. The order of the fields is V gene, clone size, D gene, J gene, CDR3 DNA, CDR3 protein. D genes are given only for firm matches. Clone size, where shown, is once, few, many, or a class for clones that have expanded.

V: TRBV24-1
size: -
D: -
J: TRBJ2-3
DNA: TGTGCCACCAGTGATTCTAGCGCAGATACGCAGTATTTT
CDR3: CATSDSSADTQYF

V: TRBV18
size: -
D: TRBD2
J: TRBJ2-1
DNA: TGTGCCAGCTCACCACCGGGGGGGGGAAATGAGCAGTTCTTC
CDR3: CASSPPGGGNEQFF

V: TRBV2
size: -
D: -
J: TRBJ1-4
DNA: TGTGCCAGCAGCGCGAACAGTCCAACTAATGAAAAACTGTTTTTT
CDR3: CASSANSPTNEKLFF

V: TRBV5-1
size: once
D: -
J: TRBJ2-1
DNA: TGCGCCAGCGGCCCAGGACAGCCTTACAATGAGCAGTTCTTC
CDR3: CASGPGQPYNEQFF

V: TRBV25-1
size: -
D: TRBD1
J: TRBJ1-1
DNA: TGTGCCAGCAGTGAATTCCCCCCAGGGGGCTGCACTGAAGCTTTCTTT
CDR3: CASSEFPPGGCTEAFF

V: TRBV23-1
size: -
D: TRBD1
J: TRBJ1-5
DNA: TGCGCCAGCAGTCATCAACTTAAAGACAGGGGCGGTCAGCCCCAGCATTTT
CDR3: CASSHQLKDRGGQPQHF

V: TRBV6-5
size: -
D: -
J: TRBJ2-6
DNA: TGTGCCAGCTCACAGGGACACTCTGGGGCCAACGTCCTGACTTTC
CDR3: CASSQGHSGANVLTF

V: TRBV10-1
size: -
D: -
J: TRBJ1-2
DNA: TGCGCCAGCAGTGTTGGCAGGGACTATGGCTACACCTTC
CDR3: CASSVGRDYGYTF

V: TRBV2
size: -
D: -
J: TRBJ1-2
DNA: TGTGCCAGCAGTGACGGTGCTAACTATGGCTACACCTTC
CDR3: CASSDGANYGYTF

V: TRBV4-1
size: -
D: -
J: TRBJ2-7
DNA: TGCGCCAGCAGACCAAGCGCCGGCTCCTACGAGCAGTACTTC
CDR3: CASRPSAGSYEQYF

V: TRBV24-1
size: -
D: TRBD1
J: TRBJ2-1
DNA: TGTGCCACCAGTGTATGGACAGGGCTCTCCTACAATGAGCAGTTCTTC
CDR3: CATSVWTGLSYNEQFF

V: TRBV29-1
size: -
D: TRBD1
J: TRBJ1-5
DNA: TGCAGCGTCCTGACAGGGTACGGGAATCAGCCCCAGCATTTT
CDR3: CSVLTGYGNQPQHF

V: TRBV7-9
size: -
D: TRBD1
J: TRBJ2-7
DNA: TGTGCCAGCAGCTTCGGACAGGTTTACGAGCAGTACTTC
CDR3: CASSFGQVYEQYF

V: TRBV4-1
size: -
D: TRBD1
J: TRBJ1-2
DNA: TGCGCCAGCAGCCGGGAGCTTGGGACAGGGGGTTTTCGTGGCTACACCTTC
CDR3: CASSRELGTGGFRGYTF

V: TRBV19
size: once
D: -
J: TRBJ1-5
DNA: TGTGCCAGTAGTATACAGGGTCCGAATCAGCCCCAGCATTTT
CDR3: CASSIQGPNQPQHF

V: TRBV7-7
size: -
D: -
J: TRBJ2-2
DNA: TGTGCCAGCAGCTTACGTGGCACAGGTGATGCCGGGGAGCTGTTTTTT
CDR3: CASSLRGTGDAGELFF

V: TRBV4-1
size: -
D: TRBD1
J: TRBJ2-5
DNA: TGCGCCAGCAGCCAAGGGGACAGGGGGCTCGTGGAGACCCAGTACTTC
CDR3: CASSQGDRGLVETQYF

V: TRBV5-1
size: -
D: -
J: TRBJ1-3
DNA: TGCGCCAGCAGACCGACAGTCTCTGGAAACACCATATATTTT
CDR3: CASRPTVSGNTIYF

V: TRBV25-1
size: -
D: TRBD2
J: TRBJ2-1
DNA: TGTGCCAGCAGTGAATTAGGAGCGGGGGAAACTAATGAGCAGTTCTTC
CDR3: CASSELGAGETNEQFF

V: TRBV6-6
size: -
D: -
J: TRBJ1-1
DNA: TGTGCCAGCAGCCGAGACAGCCCAGAAGCTTTCTTT
CDR3: CASSRDSPEAFF

V: TRBV12-5
size: -
D: -
J: TRBJ2-2
DNA: TGTGCTAGTGGTTTGGCGTTAGGAGCTAACCACAACACCGGGGAGCTGTTTTTT
CDR3: CASGLALGANHNTGELFF

V: TRBV18
size: -
D: TRBD1
J: TRBJ1-5
DNA: TGTGCCAGCTCACCCTCGGACAGGGAAGGGAATCAGCCCCAGCATTTT
CDR3: CASSPSDREGNQPQHF